One T cell receptor beta chain is described in this entry. Primers for the PCR totalled 60 Vbeta and 13 Jbeta. TCRdb's copy holds only in-frame clones and misses some; the assay was immunoSEQ multiplex PCR. The sample lists about 130,000 clones; around four fifths were seen once. The record originates from a study of cytomegalovirus exposure and HLA in healthy donors. Sequencing input: PBMCs. This clonotype originated in a male donor in good health and CMV-seropositive.

CDR3 nucleotides: TGTGCCAGTAGTATAGGCCAGAACTACGAGCAGTACTTC. Amino acids: CASSIGQNYEQYF. The V call is TRBV19, the J call TRBJ2-7; D ambiguous. Looked up from germline, CDR1 is LNHDA and CDR2 is SQIVND (reference sequence). This CDR3 region has 13 residues. Trimming cost V 1 base and J 3 bases, with 7 bases left between them.